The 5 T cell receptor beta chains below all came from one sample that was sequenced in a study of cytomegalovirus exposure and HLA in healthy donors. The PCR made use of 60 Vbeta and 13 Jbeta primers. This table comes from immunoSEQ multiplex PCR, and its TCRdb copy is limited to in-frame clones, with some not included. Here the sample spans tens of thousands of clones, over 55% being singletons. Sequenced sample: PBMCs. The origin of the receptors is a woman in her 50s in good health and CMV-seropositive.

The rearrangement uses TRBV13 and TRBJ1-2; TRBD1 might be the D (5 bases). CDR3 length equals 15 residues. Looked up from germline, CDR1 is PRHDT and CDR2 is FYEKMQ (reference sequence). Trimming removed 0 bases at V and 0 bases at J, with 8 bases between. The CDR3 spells CASSLGDTTNYGYTF. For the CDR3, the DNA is TGTGCCAGCAGCTTAGGGGACACCACTAACTATGGCTACACCTTC.

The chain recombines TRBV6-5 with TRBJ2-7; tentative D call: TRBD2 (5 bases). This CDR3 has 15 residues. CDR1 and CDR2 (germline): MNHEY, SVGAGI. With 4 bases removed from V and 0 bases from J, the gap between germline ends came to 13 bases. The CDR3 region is CASSLGLTSSYEQYF. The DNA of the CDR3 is TGTGCCAGCAGTTTAGGACTGACGAGCTCCTACGAGCAGTACTTC.

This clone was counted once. This CDR3 is CASSPSGEETQYF. For the CDR3, the DNA is TGTGCCAGCAGCCCTTCTGGAGAAGAGACCCAGTACTTC. The chain is built from TRBV5-4 and TRBJ2-5; unclear D gene. Germline assignment: CDR1 SGHNT and CDR2 YYREEE (reference sequence). The V end lost 4 bases, the J end lost 3 bases, and 10 bases lay between the germline ends. The CDR3 totals 13 residues.

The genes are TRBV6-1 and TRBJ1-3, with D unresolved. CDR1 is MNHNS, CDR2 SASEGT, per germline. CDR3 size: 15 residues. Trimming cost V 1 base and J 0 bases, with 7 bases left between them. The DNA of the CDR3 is TGTGCCAGCAGTGAAGTTCCCCTCTCTGGAAACACCATATATTTT. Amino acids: CASSEVPLSGNTIYF.

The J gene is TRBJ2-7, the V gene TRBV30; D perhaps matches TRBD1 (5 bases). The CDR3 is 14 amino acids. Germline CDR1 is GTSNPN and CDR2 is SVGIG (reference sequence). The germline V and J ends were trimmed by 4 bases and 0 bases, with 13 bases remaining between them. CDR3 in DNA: TGTGCCTGGAATCCCCTCAGGGACTCCTACGAGCAGTACTTC. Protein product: CAWNPLRDSYEQYF. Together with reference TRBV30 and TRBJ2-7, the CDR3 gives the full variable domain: SQTIHQWPATLVQPVGSPLSLECTVEGTSNPNLYWYRQAAGRGLQLLFYSVGIGQISSEVPQNLSASRPQDRQFILSSKKLLLSDSGFYLCAWNPLRDSYEQYFGPGTRLTVT.